These T cell receptor beta chains were read from a single sample in a study of T cell repertoires in cytomegalovirus infection. What these receptors recognize is not known. TCRdb ran MiXCR on the reads and lists one entry per CDR3 protein. The data hold tens of thousands of distinct CDR3 sequences, with around 43% observed a single time. The sequencing here drew on CD8+ T cells from cultured PBMCs, taken from culture after CMV antigen stimulation. Source of these receptors: a human donor in good health (CMV status not recorded). Some clones in this sample may be carry-over from other donors' samples. Each CDR3 is given with its conserved first and last residue. The D gene is left open where the match is weak. Not all rows give a size; the values are once, few, many and, for expanded clones, a class.

d_call: NA
v_call: TRBV6-2/TRBV6-3
clone_size: NA
j_call: TRBJ1-2
cdr3_nt: TGTGCCAGCAGTCCAGACAGAATAGGAGGCTACACCTTC
cdr3_aa: CASSPDRIGGYTF

d_call: NA
v_call: TRBV5-1
clone_size: few
j_call: TRBJ2-7
cdr3_nt: TGCGCCAGCAGCTTGGCAGGGGCTATCTCCTACGAGCAGTACTTC
cdr3_aa: CASSLAGAISYEQYF

d_call: TRBD2
v_call: TRBV10-2
clone_size: NA
j_call: TRBJ2-1
cdr3_nt: TGCGCCAGCAGAGATACTAGCGGAGAGCAGTTCTTC
cdr3_aa: CASRDTSGEQFF

d_call: NA
v_call: TRBV19
clone_size: many
j_call: TRBJ1-1
cdr3_nt: TGTGCCAGTAGTATCCGCCTGAACACTGAAGCTTTCTTT
cdr3_aa: CASSIRLNTEAFF

d_call: TRBD2
v_call: TRBV11-3
clone_size: large
j_call: TRBJ2-1
cdr3_nt: TGTGCCAGCAGCTTAGATTCGCTAGCGGGGAATGAGCAGTTCTTC
cdr3_aa: CASSLDSLAGNEQFF

d_call: NA
v_call: TRBV7-2
clone_size: few
j_call: TRBJ2-3
cdr3_nt: TGTGCCAGCAGCTTAATGTGGGGACCCCCAGATACGCAGTATTTT
cdr3_aa: CASSLMWGPPDTQYF

d_call: NA
v_call: TRBV7-9
clone_size: NA
j_call: TRBJ1-4
cdr3_nt: TGTGCCAGCAGCTTAGAGGGGCGAGAAAAACTGTTTTTT
cdr3_aa: CASSLEGREKLFF

d_call: NA
v_call: TRBV11-2
clone_size: NA
j_call: TRBJ2-5
cdr3_nt: TGTGCCAGCAGCTTAGAGGGTCGAGAGACCCAGTACTTC
cdr3_aa: CASSLEGRETQYF

d_call: TRBD2
v_call: TRBV27
clone_size: NA
j_call: TRBJ2-7
cdr3_nt: TGTGCCAGCAGTTTAGCGGCGGGGGGTAGCTCCTACGAGCAGTACTTC
cdr3_aa: CASSLAAGGSSYEQYF

d_call: NA
v_call: TRBV28
clone_size: few
j_call: TRBJ1-1
cdr3_nt: TGTGCCAGCAGCCAGTTGGGTAACAGCCCTTCAATGAACACTGAAGCTTTCTTT
cdr3_aa: CASSQLGNSPSMNTEAFF

d_call: NA
v_call: TRBV29-1
clone_size: NA
j_call: TRBJ1-1
cdr3_nt: TGCAGCGTTGAACGGGGGGACACTGAAGCTCTCTTT
cdr3_aa: CSVERGDTEALF

d_call: TRBD1
v_call: TRBV5-1
clone_size: many
j_call: TRBJ1-1
cdr3_nt: TGCGCCAGCAGCCTCACCGGGACAGGGAGCGGGCTGGGGACTGAAGCTTTCTTT
cdr3_aa: CASSLTGTGSGLGTEAFF

d_call: TRBD2
v_call: TRBV2
clone_size: NA
j_call: TRBJ2-1
cdr3_nt: TGTGCCAGCAGTGAAGACCTAGCGGCGGACAATGAGCAGTTCTTC
cdr3_aa: CASSEDLAADNEQFF

d_call: TRBD1
v_call: TRBV7-8
clone_size: many
j_call: TRBJ2-7
cdr3_nt: TGTGCCAGCAGCCCACCCGGGGGGACAGGGAATTACGAGCAGTACTTC
cdr3_aa: CASSPPGGTGNYEQYF

d_call: TRBD1
v_call: TRBV7-2
clone_size: NA
j_call: TRBJ1-5
cdr3_nt: TGTGCCAGCAGCTTAGTTGGGACAGGGCAGCAGCCCCAGCATTTT
cdr3_aa: CASSLVGTGQQPQHF